This TCR beta chain stems from a study of shared clonotypes between healthy human individuals. Whole-study findings and limits: It was observed that 5% to 6% of naive CD4 clonotypes were shared across four donors.

CD4+ cells yielded CD45RA+ naive and CD45RA-negative memory subsets. With respect to this clone: No antigen is known for it.

It was at deep level that the assay was run. Sequencing was performed with immunoSEQ multiplex PCR; in TCRdb, only in-frame clones are kept and a portion is missing. Here the sample spans roughly 1,100,000 clones, about 76% being singletons. This CDR3 is 14 amino acids long. The V gene lost 7 bases and the J gene lost 1 base, with 14 bases spanning the gap. Germline assignment: CDR1 SNHLY and CDR2 FYNNEI. This sequence was found in a man aged 18 to 30 in good health. This chain links TRBV2 with TRBJ2-7; weak D call: TRBD2 (5 bases). The specimen sequenced was memory CD4+ T cells sorted from blood. Subset in this sample: CD45RA-negative fraction. CDR3 sequence (DNA): TGTGCCAGCAAGCTGCTTTGGGAGTCCTACGAGCAGTACTTC. The encoded protein is CASKLLWESYEQYF.